This T cell receptor (beta chain) was found in a study of T cell repertoires in cytomegalovirus infection. Study-level information: The authors relied on CMV epitopes, both recently identified HLA-C-restricted and well-studied HLA-B-restricted.

The germline gives CDR1 SGHRS, CDR2 YFSETQ. The CDR3 consists of 16 residues. V was cut by 3 bases and J by 5 bases, with 17 bases left in between. Via MiXCR, TCRdb re-called the reads, giving one row per CDR3 protein. The sample lists about 310,000 distinct CDR3 sequences, roughly 25% occurring once. Points from the study as a whole: Using cumulative public TCR beta family frequency, the authors identified those who carried CMV together with the relevant HLA.

On this clonotype itself: Its antigen is still unknown.

The sample consisted of cultured PBMCs, taken from culture after CMV antigen stimulation. The chain joins TRBV5-1 to TRBJ1-4, with a weak D call TRBD1 (5 bases). The origin of this receptor is a human donor in good health (CMV status not recorded). Some clones in this sample may be carry-over from other donors' samples. Here the CDR3 DNA reads TGCGCCAGCAGCTGGGGCGGCCAGGGACCAAATGAAAAACTGTTTTTT. It specifies CASSWGGQGPNEKLFF.